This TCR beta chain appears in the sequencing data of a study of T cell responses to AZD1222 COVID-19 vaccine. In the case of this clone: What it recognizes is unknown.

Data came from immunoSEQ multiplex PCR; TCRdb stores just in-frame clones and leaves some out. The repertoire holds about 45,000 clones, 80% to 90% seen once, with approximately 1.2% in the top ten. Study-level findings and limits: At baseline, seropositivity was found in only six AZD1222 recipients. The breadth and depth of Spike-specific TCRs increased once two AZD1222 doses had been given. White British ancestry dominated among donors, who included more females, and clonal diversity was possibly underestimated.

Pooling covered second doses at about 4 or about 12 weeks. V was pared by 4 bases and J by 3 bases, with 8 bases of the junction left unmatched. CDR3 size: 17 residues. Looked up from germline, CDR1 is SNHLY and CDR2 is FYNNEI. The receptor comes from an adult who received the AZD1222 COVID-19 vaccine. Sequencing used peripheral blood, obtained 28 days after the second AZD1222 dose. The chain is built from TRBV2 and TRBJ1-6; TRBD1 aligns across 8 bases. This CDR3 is CASSVWQGAFYNSPLHF. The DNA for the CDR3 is TGTGCCAGCAGTGTATGGCAGGGGGCGTTCTATAATTCACCCCTCCACTTT.